These T cell receptor beta chains were read from a single sample in a study of blood T cell repertoires in COVID-19. Profiled with immunoSEQ multiplex PCR; TCRdb holds only in-frame clones, not every one. The table lists about 210,000 clones, 88% of them singletons. The specimen sequenced was peripheral blood. These receptor sequences come from a man between 70 and 80 years old with acute or convalescent COVID-19. CDR3s include the opening cysteine and the closing phenylalanine or tryptophan. The order of the fields is D gene, V gene, clone size, CDR3 length, J gene, CDR3 DNA, CDR3 protein. The D gene is left open where the match is weak. Some rows have no size entry. The others give once, few or many, or a class for an expanded clone.

NA	TRBV18	many	13	TRBJ1-5	TGTGCCAGCTCACCAAACAGAGATCAGCCCCAGCATTTT	CASSPNRDQPQHF
NA	TRBV3-1/TRBV3-2	NA	13	TRBJ2-5	TGTGCCAGCAGCCCCCGGGGGCAAGAGACCCAGTACTTC	CASSPRGQETQYF
NA	TRBV12-3/TRBV12-4	NA	11	TRBJ2-7	TGTGCCAGCAGTTTAGCTCGGGAGCAGTACTTC	CASSLAREQYF
NA	TRBV6-4	NA	18	TRBJ2-4	TGTGCCAGCAGTGACTCGATCTCGACCAGGGGAGCCAAAAACATTCAGTACTTC	CASSDSISTRGAKNIQYF
NA	TRBV7-3	NA	15	TRBJ2-3	TGTGCCAGCAGCCGATCTGTCGGGGGCACAGATACGCAGTATTTT	CASSRSVGGTDTQYF
NA	TRBV7-3	NA	13	TRBJ1-1	TGTGCCAGCAGCTTACAGATGAACACTGAAGCTTTCTTT	CASSLQMNTEAFF
NA	TRBV19	NA	13	TRBJ1-5	TGTGCCAGTAGTCAGGGGTGGAATCAGCCCCAGCATTTT	CASSQGWNQPQHF
TRBD2	TRBV10-3	NA	16	TRBJ2-7	TGTGCCATCAGTGACCAGGGCGGGAGCCAGACCTACGAGCAGTACTTC	CAISDQGGSQTYEQYF
NA	TRBV2	NA	15	TRBJ2-5	TGTGCCAGCAGTTTCCTCCCGACTTCCCAAGAGACCCAGTACTTC	CASSFLPTSQETQYF
NA	TRBV7-9	NA	14	TRBJ2-3	TGTGCCAGCAGCTTGAGCGAATTCACAGATACGCAGTATTTT	CASSLSEFTDTQYF
NA	TRBV28	NA	13	TRBJ1-2	TGTGCCAGCAGTTTAAGGACAGACTATGGCTACACCTTC	CASSLRTDYGYTF
NA	TRBV4-2	NA	14	TRBJ1-1	TGTGCCAGCAGCTCACGCCAAGCGAACACTGAAGCTTTCTTT	CASSSRQANTEAFF
TRBD2	TRBV28	NA	15	TRBJ2-1	TGTGCCAGCACTCAAGCGGGAGGCTCCTACAATGAGCAGTTCTTC	CASTQAGGSYNEQFF
NA	TRBV18	once	14	TRBJ1-4	TGTGCCAGCTCACCTCAGGGGACTAATGAAAAACTGTTTTTT	CASSPQGTNEKLFF
NA	TRBV2	NA	17	TRBJ1-3	TGTGCCAGCAGTGAAGGAGATTTAGGGGTCGCGGGAAACACCATATATTTT	CASSEGDLGVAGNTIYF
NA	TRBV6-1	once	16	TRBJ2-4	TGTGCCAGCAGTGAACCACAGTCACTAGCCAAAAACATTCAGTACTTC	CASSEPQSLAKNIQYF
NA	TRBV6-6	NA	11	TRBJ2-7	TGTGCCAGCAGGTGGGGCGACGAGCAGTACTTC	CASRWGDEQYF
NA	TRBV3-1/TRBV3-2	NA	13	TRBJ2-2	TGTGCCAGCAGACCAGGGAACACCGGGGAGCTGTTTTTT	CASRPGNTGELFF
NA	TRBV21-1	NA	18	TRBJ2-7	TGTGCCAGCAGCGCTCATCTTTCTAGCGGAGAAAATACGGCCGAGCAGTACTTC	CASSAHLSSGENTAEQYF
NA	TRBV2	NA	14	TRBJ2-7	TGTGCCAGCAGTGTAGGACTGCCCGGTGAAGAGCAGTACTTC	CASSVGLPGEEQYF
TRBD1	TRBV19	few	17	TRBJ1-2	TGTGCCAGTAGTCGTAACTACAGGGGCACAGTCAACTATGGCTACACCTTC	CASSRNYRGTVNYGYTF
NA	TRBV28	NA	13	TRBJ2-2	TGTGCCAGCAGTTTAGCGAGACTCGGGGAGCTGTTTTTT	CASSLARLGELFF
TRBD2	TRBV19	NA	18	TRBJ2-1	TGTGCCAGTAGGAGGACTAGCGGGGGTCCCAGCTCCTACAATGAGCAGTTCTTC	CASRRTSGGPSSYNEQFF
NA	TRBV27	once	18	TRBJ1-5	TGTGCCAGCAGTTTATCATTATCGGCGGGTGTGAGCAATCAGCCCCAGCATTTT	CASSLSLSAGVSNQPQHF
TRBD2	TRBV11-2	NA	17	TRBJ2-7	TGTGCCAGCAGCTTAGACGGGACTAGCGGGAGGGTGTACGAGCAGTACTTC	CASSLDGTSGRVYEQYF
TRBD2	TRBV6-5	NA	14	TRBJ2-7	TGTGCCAGCAGTATCCTAGCGGGGCGGTACGAGCAGTACTTC	CASSILAGRYEQYF
TRBD2	TRBV7-3	NA	14	TRBJ2-1	TGTGCCAGCAGCCCGGGACTAGCTTACAATGAGCAGTTCTTC	CASSPGLAYNEQFF
NA	TRBV5-1	NA	14	TRBJ2-7	TGCGCCAGCAGCTTGGACAGGGCCGTTTACGAGCAGTACTTC	CASSLDRAVYEQYF
TRBD2	TRBV6-2/TRBV6-3	NA	16	TRBJ2-3	TGTGCCAGCAGTTACGGACTAGCGGGAGCCCTAGATACGCAGTATTTT	CASSYGLAGALDTQYF
NA	TRBV19	once	18	TRBJ1-5	TGTGCCAGTAGTATCATAGACGGAAGGCAGGGGTGGTATCAGCCCCAGCATTTT	CASSIIDGRQGWYQPQHF
TRBD2	TRBV7-6	NA	16	TRBJ2-1	TGTGCCAGCAGCCCCCCGGGAGGCGGGAGGCTCAATGAGCAGTTCTTC	CASSPPGGGRLNEQFF
TRBD1	TRBV7-7	many	15	TRBJ1-1	TGTGCCAGCAGCCGATTGGGACAGGGGGACACTGAAGCTTTCTTT	CASSRLGQGDTEAFF
TRBD1	TRBV28	NA	15	TRBJ1-2	TGTGCCAGCACCCTACCAGAGGGACAGGGGAATGGCTACACCTTC	CASTLPEGQGNGYTF
NA	TRBV3-1/TRBV3-2	NA	13	TRBJ1-6	TGTGCCAGCAGCCAAGATTTAAATTCACCCCTCCACTTT	CASSQDLNSPLHF
TRBD1	TRBV5-1	NA	14	TRBJ2-3	TGCGCCAGCAGCTTGGGACAGGGCCCAGATACGCAGTATTTT	CASSLGQGPDTQYF
TRBD2	TRBV7-3	NA	14	TRBJ2-3	TGTGCCAGCAGCCGGACTAGCGGTGCGGATACGCAGTATTTT	CASSRTSGADTQYF
NA	TRBV6-5	NA	15	TRBJ1-2	TGTGCCAGCAGTTACGGCGACAGACCCCTTTATGGCTACACCTTC	CASSYGDRPLYGYTF
NA	TRBV19	once	13	TRBJ1-2	TGTGCCAGTAGTGTGAGGAAGGGGGAGGGCTACACCTTC	CASSVRKGEGYTF
NA	TRBV21-1	NA	16	TRBJ2-7	TGTGCCAGCCTTCCAAAGGGGGGCGGGAGCTCCTACGAGCAGTACTTC	CASLPKGGGSSYEQYF
NA	TRBV3-1/TRBV3-2	NA	15	TRBJ1-1	TGTGCCAGCAGCCAAGATAATAAAGTCGGGGGAGGCGCTTTCTTT	CASSQDNKVGGGAFF
NA	TRBV11-3	few	15	TRBJ2-1	TGTGCCAGCAGCTTAGATCCGGGAGCTTACAATGAGCAGTTCTTC	CASSLDPGAYNEQFF
NA	TRBV5-1	NA	16	TRBJ2-5	TGCGCCAGCAGCCGAGCCGGACGGCGGGATGGGGAGACCCAGTACTTC	CASSRAGRRDGETQYF
NA	TRBV6-6	once	14	TRBJ1-6	TGTGCCAGCCTTGGGGGGAGTTTGCATTCACCCCTCCACTTT	CASLGGSLHSPLHF
TRBD2	TRBV3-1/TRBV3-2	NA	18	TRBJ2-7	TGTGCCAGCAGCCTTTTAGGGACTAGCGGGAGGGCCGGCTACGAGCAGTACTTC	CASSLLGTSGRAGYEQYF
TRBD2	TRBV5-4	NA	15	TRBJ2-1	TGTGCCAGCAGCCCCCGGGGGGGGACCTACAATGAGCAGTTCTTC	CASSPRGGTYNEQFF
NA	TRBV5-1	NA	14	TRBJ2-6	TGCGCCAGCAGCTCGGTGGGCAGCCTCAACGTCCTGACTTTC	CASSSVGSLNVLTF
NA	TRBV9	NA	14	TRBJ2-7	TGTGCCAGCAGCGTAGGACCACAGTCGGACGAGCAGTACTTC	CASSVGPQSDEQYF
NA	TRBV5-5	NA	14	TRBJ1-1	TGTGCCAGCAGGCAAGTTAGTGCGAACACTGAAGCTTTCTTT	CASRQVSANTEAFF
NA	TRBV2	NA	13	TRBJ2-3	TGTGCCAGCAGTGCAGCTAGCTTTGATACGCAGTATTTT	CASSAASFDTQYF
TRBD2	TRBV5-1	NA	18	TRBJ2-3	TGCGCCAGCAGTATACAGGGGACTAGCGGGAGTGGTGCAGATACGCAGTATTTT	CASSIQGTSGSGADTQYF